These 27 T cell receptor beta chains came from one sample sequenced in a study of blood T cell repertoires in COVID-19. Assay: immunoSEQ multiplex PCR; the TCRdb copy retains only in-frame clones and omits some. The table has fewer than 140,000 clones, over 65% seen once; the top ten hold approximately 6.2%. The sample consisted of peripheral blood. All receptors come from a man older than 75 with COVID-19, enrolled during active disease.

The chain is built from TRBV5-4 and TRBJ2-2; tentatively, D is TRBD1 (5 bases). CDR3 size: 15 residues. Germline CDR1 is SGHNT and CDR2 is YYREEE (reference sequence). The ends were cut back, 2 bases at V and 6 bases at J, with 14 bases in the middle. This CDR3 is CASSFQGKGAGELFF. DNA for the CDR3: TGTGCCAGCAGCTTTCAGGGAAAAGGGGCCGGGGAGCTGTTTTTT.

The chain carries TRBV5-1 and TRBJ2-1; 10 nucleotides match TRBD2. Trimming took 1 base from V and 2 from J; bases not matched to a gene: 3. The CDR3 length is 16 residues. The germline V gene has CDR1 SGHRS and CDR2 YFSETQ. The CDR3 DNA reads TGCGCCAGCAGCTTGTCCCTAGCGGGAGCCTACAATGAGCAGTTCTTC. This sequence encodes CASSLSLAGAYNEQFF.

V and J are TRBV5-1 and TRBJ2-6, with a possible D match to TRBD1 (6 bases). This CDR3 contains 15 residues. Germline CDR1 reads SGHRS; CDR2 reads YFSETQ. The V gene lost 4 bases and the J gene lost 2 bases, with 10 bases spanning the gap. The CDR3 protein is CASSNGQPGANVLTF. CDR3 in DNA: TGCGCCAGCAGCAACGGACAGCCTGGGGCCAACGTCCTGACTTTC.

The chain is built from TRBV9 and TRBJ2-5, with 8 bases that match TRBD2. V lost 0 bases and J lost 1; bases outside the gene matches: 2. CDR1 SGDLS and CDR2 YYNGEE come from the germline V gene. CDR3 length: 15 amino acids. The CDR3 here is CASSVVTSGQETQYF. In DNA form, the CDR3 reads TGTGCCAGCAGCGTAGTAACTAGCGGCCAAGAGACCCAGTACTTC.

This rearrangement joins TRBV15 to TRBJ2-1; maybe TRBD2 (6 bases). CDR3 length: 15 amino acids. Germline V gene lookup returns CDR1 LNHNV and CDR2 YYDKDF (reference sequence). Trimming took 3 bases from V and 7 from J, leaving 16 bases between them. CDR3 loop: CATSREGPSGNEQFF. The CDR3 nucleotides read TGTGCCACCAGCAGGGAGGGCCCCTCCGGTAATGAGCAGTTCTTC.

This chain links TRBV24-1 with TRBJ2-3, with 13 bases identical to TRBD2. This CDR3 contains 19 residues. Germline V gene data show CDR1 as KGHDR and CDR2 as SFDVKD. J was trimmed by 0 bases and V by 4 bases; bases with no gene match: 9. CDR3 bases: TGTGCCACCAGTGACCCCGGACTAGCGGGAGCCGCCAGCACAGATACGCAGTATTTT. It encodes CATSDPGLAGAASTDTQYF.

This chain connects TRBV25-1 to TRBJ1-3; TRBD1 agrees at 7 bases. Germline CDR1 MGHDK, CDR2 SYGVNS. The junction had 6 bases not matched to a gene; V was cut back by 6 bases and J by 4 bases. This CDR3 has 14 residues. CDR3 loop: CASSRTGSGNTIYF. The CDR3 DNA follows: TGTGCCAGCAGCCGGACAGGATCCGGAAACACCATATATTTT.

V and J are TRBV4-3 and TRBJ1-1, with unresolved D. The CDR3 is 14 residues long. Trimming stripped 2 bases from V and 1 base from J, with 8 bases between. Germline loops: CDR1 LGHNA, CDR2 YSLEER. The CDR3: CASSQYEANTEAFF. CDR3 coding DNA: TGCGCCAGCAGCCAATATGAAGCGAACACTGAAGCTTTCTTT.

J is TRBJ2-1 and V is TRBV7-9, with TRBD1 identical over 7 bases. After removal of 5 bases from V and 5 bases from J, the junction contained 6 bases not matched to a gene. The CDR3 consists of 14 residues. Per the germline V gene, CDR1 is SEHNR and CDR2 is FQNEAQ (reference sequence). Here the CDR3 reads CASSPQGDDNEQFF. CDR3 DNA: TGTGCCAGCAGCCCCCAGGGGGACGACAATGAGCAGTTCTTC.

The chain combines TRBV30 with TRBJ2-5; D may be TRBD1 (6 bases). This CDR3 spans 13 amino acids. The germline CDR1 and CDR2 sequences are GTSNPN and SVGIG (reference sequence). V was pared by 3 bases and J by 4 bases, with 12 bases between. CDR3 coding DNA: TGTGCCTGGAGGGCAACAGGGTTAGAGACCCAGTACTTC. This sequence encodes CAWRATGLETQYF.

The chain couples TRBV28 to TRBJ2-4; TRBD2 matches 14 bases. This CDR3 has 17 residues. Germline lookup yields CDR1 MDHEN and CDR2 SYDVKM. V lost 5 bases, J lost 6 bases, and 9 bases stayed unmatched. In DNA, the CDR3 is TGTGCCAGCAGTCTGACTAGCGGGAGGGCCGAGGTAAACATTCAGTACTTC. It encodes CASSLTSGRAEVNIQYF.

J is TRBJ1-2 and V is TRBV5-5, with D perhaps matching TRBD1 (5 bases). In germline, CDR1 is SGHKS, CDR2 YYEKEE (reference sequence). V was clipped by 2 bases and J by 7 bases, with 9 bases between them. This CDR3 comprises 12 residues. The CDR3 loop is CASSFGDFGYTF. The CDR3 coding sequence is TGTGCCAGCAGCTTCGGGGACTTTGGCTACACCTTC.

The chain employs TRBV5-4 and TRBJ2-2; 7 nucleotides match TRBD1. The CDR3 is 16 amino acids. From germline, CDR1 is SGHNT and CDR2 YYREEE (reference sequence). Germline trimming cut 1 base from V and 0 bases from J; bases unmatched to any gene: 3. CDR3: CASSLRGGSNTGELFF. The CDR3 coding sequence is TGTGCCAGCAGCTTGAGAGGGGGCTCGAACACCGGGGAGCTGTTTTTT.

This rearrangement joins TRBV24-1 to TRBJ2-7, with 7 bases aligning to TRBD2. The germline gives CDR1 KGHDR, CDR2 SFDVKD. The CDR3 is 14 residues long. Trimming took 6 bases from V and 0 from J; bases not matched to a gene: 4. CDR3 nucleotides: TGTGCCACCAGTCCGCGGGGGTACTCCTACGAGCAGTACTTC. Translated, it gives CATSPRGYSYEQYF.

The chain carries TRBV15 and TRBJ2-2; TRBD2 matches 9 bases. J was trimmed by 6 bases and V by 0 bases; bases with no gene match: 8. The V gene's germline CDR1 is LNHNV and CDR2 YYDKDF (reference sequence). The CDR3 is made up of 17 amino acids. The CDR3 DNA reads TGTGCCACCAGCAGAGATCAAGGAACTAGCGGGCCCGGGGAGCTGTTTTTT. It translates to CATSRDQGTSGPGELFF. The entire variable domain, with the rest obtained from reference TRBV15 and TRBJ2-2, is as follows: DAMVIQNPRYQVTQFGKPVTLSCSQTLNHNVMYWYQQKSSQAPKLLFHYYDKDFNNEADTPDNFQSRRPNTSFCFLDIRSPGLGDTAMYLCATSRDQGTSGPGELFFGEGSRLTVL.

This clone was detected only a few times. This chain uses TRBV5-1 with TRBJ1-5; perhaps TRBD1 as D (6 bases). Germline lookup yields CDR1 SGHRS and CDR2 YFSETQ. CDR3 length: 14 amino acids. Trimming cost V 5 bases and J 1 base, with 10 bases left between them. The CDR3 is CASRGGVSNQPQHF. The CDR3 DNA reads TGCGCCAGCAGAGGGGGTGTGAGCAATCAGCCCCAGCATTTT. Based on the CDR3 plus reference TRBV5-1 and TRBJ1-5, the full variable domain is KAGVTQTPRYLIKTRGQQVTLSCSPISGHRSVSWYQQTPGQGLQFLFEYFSETQRNKGNFPGRFSGRQFSNSRSEMNVSTLELGDSALYLCASRGGVSNQPQHFGDGTRLSIL.

The rearrangement links TRBV9 to TRBJ2-7, with D perhaps TRBD2 (6 bases). The CDR3 consists of 16 residues. Per the germline V gene, CDR1 is SGDLS and CDR2 is YYNGEE. The germline V and J ends were trimmed by 3 bases and 1 base, with 17 bases remaining between them. The CDR3 coding sequence is TGTGCCAGCAGCGCGGGCGGGGCCGTTGGTTCCTACGAGCAGTACTTC. Encoded protein: CASSAGGAVGSYEQYF.

The J gene is TRBJ2-3, the V gene TRBV6-2 or TRBV6-3; D possibly corresponds to TRBD2 (7 bases). With 2 bases removed from V and 3 bases from J, the gap between germline ends came to 18 bases. CDR1 is MNHEY, CDR2 SVGEGT, per germline. The CDR3 length is 17 residues. The CDR3 loop is CASSYPGRGAQTDTQYF. The CDR3, as DNA: TGTGCCAGCAGTTACCCAGGTCGGGGGGCGCAGACAGATACGCAGTATTTT.

The chain employs TRBV21-1 and TRBJ2-1; the DNA was not used to check the table's D call, TRBD2. TRBV21-1 is shown as a pseudogene. The CDR3 runs to 18 residues. In DNA form, the CDR3 reads TGTGCCAGCAGCGCCCCGAAGGGAGCCTCGGGTACTTGCAATGAGCAGTTCTTC. Protein sequence: CASSAPKGASGTCNEQFF.

The CDR3 loop is CASSESGPRFNEQFF. The CDR3 region has the DNA TGTGCCAGCAGTGAAAGCGGGCCCCGTTTCAATGAGCAGTTCTTC. V is TRBV2 and J is TRBJ2-1; TRBD2 might be the D (6 bases). Germline assignment: CDR1 SNHLY and CDR2 FYNNEI. CDR3 length: 15 amino acids. V lost 2 bases and J lost 6, with 14 bases in between.

The genes are TRBV11-1 and TRBJ2-2; possibly TRBD2 for D (5 bases). Germline CDR1 reads SGHAT; CDR2 reads FQDESV (reference sequence). The germline V and J ends were trimmed by 6 bases and 0 bases, with 11 bases remaining between them. The CDR3 totals 15 residues. The CDR3 DNA follows: TGTGCCAGCAGGCTCGGGAACGCGAACACCGGGGAGCTGTTTTTT. Translating gives CASRLGNANTGELFF.

This chain joins TRBV11-3 and TRBJ2-3; D ambiguous. CDR3 length: 14 amino acids. V lost 2 bases, J lost 2 bases, and 8 bases lay in between. Per the germline V gene, CDR1 is SGHNT and CDR2 is YENEEA. CDR3 amino acids: CASSLTAYTDTQYF. CDR3 coding DNA: TGTGCCAGCAGCTTAACAGCCTACACAGATACGCAGTATTTT.

The chain links TRBV28 to TRBJ1-1, with D hard to call. Deletions cut 3 bases from V and 1 base from J, with 12 bases between. The CDR3 runs 15 residues. Germline V gene lookup returns CDR1 MDHEN and CDR2 SYDVKM. CDR3 sequence: CASSFPHLGNTEAFF. The CDR3 region has the DNA TGTGCCAGCAGTTTCCCCCACCTAGGGAACACTGAAGCTTTCTTT.

The chain employs TRBV23-1 and TRBJ2-2; tentative D call: TRBD1 (6 bases). Being an ORF, TRBV23-1 has a function that is uncertain. The CDR3 totals 15 residues. V was trimmed by 7 bases and J by 5 bases, leaving 17 bases between them. The CDR3 DNA follows: TGCGCCAGCACCCTCCAGGGGACCAAAACCGGGGAGCTGTTTTTT. The encoded protein is CASTLQGTKTGELFF.

The chain links TRBV27 to TRBJ1-2; 8 bases map to TRBD1. The CDR3 extends over 14 amino acids. Unmatched junction bases numbered 3, after V lost 2 bases and J lost 4 bases. CDR1 MNHEY and CDR2 SMNVEV come from the germline V gene (reference sequence). CDR3 residues: CASSLRTGSYGYTF. CDR3 in DNA: TGTGCCAGCAGTTTACGGACAGGGAGCTATGGCTACACCTTC.

This chain joins TRBV3-1 (or the pseudogene TRBV3-2) and TRBJ2-1; D might be TRBD2 (6 bases). V shed 7 bases and J shed 6 bases, with 19 bases lying between them. The germline gives CDR1 LGHDT, CDR2 YNNKEL (reference sequence). The CDR3 is made up of 15 amino acids. The CDR3 DNA reads TGTGCCAGCAAATATGGACTGGCGGGGCCCAATGAGCAGTTCTTC. Amino acids: CASKYGLAGPNEQFF.

The chain recombines TRBV11-3 with TRBJ1-1, with D maybe TRBD1 (5 bases). The CDR3 has 13 amino acids. Trimming stripped 3 bases from V and 1 base from J, with 6 bases between. Germline values: CDR1 SGHNT, CDR2 YENEEA. The CDR3: CASSFDRNTEAFF. The CDR3 DNA sequence: TGTGCCAGCAGCTTCGACAGGAACACTGAAGCTTTCTTT.